These T cell receptor beta chains were read from a single sample in a study of CD8 T cells in ankylosing spondylitis. MiXCR, run by TCRdb on the 5' RACE reads, gives a single entry per CDR3 protein. This table has hundreds of thousands of distinct CDR3 sequences, roughly 26% appearing once. The material sequenced was blood, either unsorted or a sorted T cell fraction (not recorded which). The origin of the receptors is a male donor with ankylosing spondylitis. Both conserved end residues are part of each CDR3. The D gene is left open where the match is weak. Not all rows give a size; the values are once, few, many and, for expanded clones, a class.

NA	NA	TRBV13	TRBJ2-7	CASSSYRSYEQYF	TGTGCCAGCAGCTCGTACCGCTCCTACGAGCAGTACTTC
TRBD1	NA	TRBV5-1	TRBJ2-1	CASSFRQGSNEQFF	TGCGCCAGCAGCTTCAGACAGGGAAGCAATGAGCAGTTCTTC
TRBD2	few	TRBV12-3/TRBV12-4	TRBJ2-3	CASSLGDYVFTDTQYF	TGTGCCAGCAGTTTAGGGGACTACGTATTCACAGATACGCAGTATTTT
NA	few	TRBV29-1	TRBJ1-2	CSEGSGGDYTF	TGCAGTGAGGGTTCCGGCGGGGACTACACCTTC
NA	NA	TRBV12-3/TRBV12-4	TRBJ1-5	CASSLSGTQPQHF	TGTGCCAGCAGTTTATCAGGAACCCAGCCCCAGCATTTT
NA	NA	TRBV7-2	TRBJ1-1	CASSFGAGENTEAFF	TGTGCCAGCAGCTTTGGGGCAGGGGAGAACACTGAAGCTTTCTTT
NA	NA	TRBV3-1	TRBJ2-1	CASSPVGVSYNEQFF	TGTGCCAGCAGCCCGGTCGGGGTGAGTTACAATGAGCAGTTCTTC
NA	NA	TRBV2	TRBJ2-3	CASRRGGGPGDTQYF	TGTGCCAGCAGACGCGGTGGGGGGCCTGGAGATACGCAGTATTTT
TRBD1	NA	TRBV7-2	TRBJ1-1	CASSTQGATEAFF	TGTGCCAGCAGCACACAGGGGGCGACTGAAGCTTTCTTT
TRBD1	few	TRBV20-1	TRBJ2-7	CSARRDRGYEQYF	TGCAGTGCTAGAAGGGACAGGGGCTACGAGCAGTACTTC
TRBD2	NA	TRBV6-1	TRBJ2-4	CASSAGLAGGPKNIQYF	TGTGCCAGCAGTGCCGGACTAGCGGGAGGCCCCAAAAACATTCAGTACTTC
NA	few	TRBV7-2	TRBJ2-7	CASSSNPGVSEQYF	TGTGCCAGCAGCTCAAACCCGGGAGTATCCGAGCAGTACTTC
NA	few	TRBV20-1	TRBJ1-6	CSARDPGRDNSPLHF	TGCAGTGCTAGAGATCCAGGGAGAGATAATTCACCCCTCCACTTT
TRBD1	NA	TRBV5-1	TRBJ2-1	CASSSQPGQGRDEQFF	TGCGCCAGCAGCTCACAACCGGGACAGGGGAGAGATGAGCAGTTCTTC
TRBD1	many	TRBV3-1	TRBJ1-5	CASSQGQGNNQPQHF	TGTGCCAGCAGCCAAGGACAGGGGAACAATCAGCCCCAGCATTTT
TRBD2	few	TRBV20-1	TRBJ2-1	CSARDAALTSGNEQFF	TGCAGTGCTAGAGATGCCGCGCTGACTAGCGGGAATGAGCAGTTCTTC
NA	few	TRBV7-2	TRBJ2-3	CASSPPRGGGDLDTQYF	TGTGCCAGCAGCCCCCCTAGGGGAGGGGGGGATTTAGATACGCAGTATTTT
TRBD1	few	TRBV7-9	TRBJ1-2	CASSDGTVTLPF	TGTGCCAGCAGCGACGGGACAGTGACCCTCCCCTTC
NA	NA	TRBV20-1	TRBJ1-4	CSASLRDEKLFF	TGCAGTGCTAGCTTGAGGGATGAAAAACTGTTTTTT
TRBD1	NA	TRBV5-6	TRBJ1-5	CASSSLRGRHSNQPQHF	TGTGCCAGCAGCTCACTTAGGGGGCGCCACAGCAATCAGCCCCAGCATTTT
NA	NA	TRBV20-1	TRBJ2-3	CSAQEEGARADTQYF	TGCAGTGCTCAAGAGGAGGGAGCAAGGGCAGATACGCAGTATTTT
NA	few	TRBV7-2	TRBJ1-6	CASSFIGHNSPLHF	TGTGCCAGCAGCTTCATAGGGCATAATTCACCCCTCCACTTT
TRBD1	NA	TRBV5-1	TRBJ1-1	CASSSTGEGGNTEAFF	TGCGCCAGCAGCTCGACAGGGGAGGGAGGGAACACTGAAGCTTTCTTT
NA	NA	TRBV6-4	TRBJ1-6	CASSDQGRSSPLHF	TGTGCCAGCAGTGACCAGGGGAGAAGCTCACCCCTCCACTTT
NA	NA	TRBV20-1	TRBJ1-1	CSAAGTNTEAFF	TGCAGTGCAGCAGGGACAAACACTGAAGCTTTCTTT
NA	NA	TRBV3-1	TRBJ1-1	CASTLNWNTEAFF	TGTGCCAGCACCCTAAATTGGAACACTGAAGCTTTCTTT
NA	NA	TRBV2	TRBJ1-1	CASGRNKNTEAFF	TGTGCCAGCGGACGTAATAAGAACACTGAAGCTTTCTTT
TRBD2	NA	TRBV20-1	TRBJ2-1	CSAATSGRVRDNEQFF	TGCAGTGCAGCGACTAGCGGGAGGGTACGGGACAATGAGCAGTTCTTC
NA	few	TRBV5-1	TRBJ2-1	CASSLGARDYNEQFF	TGCGCCAGCAGCTTGGGGGCTCGGGACTACAATGAGCAGTTCTTC
NA	many	TRBV3-1	TRBJ1-1	CASSQAAEAFF	TGTGCCAGCAGCCAAGCGGCTGAAGCTTTCTTT
TRBD1	many	TRBV12-3/TRBV12-4	TRBJ1-1	CASSLSGGRTEAFF	TGTGCCAGCAGTTTGTCAGGGGGCCGGACTGAAGCTTTCTTT
NA	few	TRBV29-1	TRBJ1-1	CSVGEGRRYTEAFF	TGCAGCGTTGGGGAGGGACGGCGGTACACTGAAGCTTTCTTT
TRBD1	few	TRBV11-2	TRBJ1-4	CASSPRDRGVTNEKLFF	TGTGCCAGCAGCCCCCGGGACAGGGGGGTGACTAATGAAAAACTGTTTTTT
TRBD2	few	TRBV11-2	TRBJ2-1	CASSLVVAGGYNEQFF	TGTGCCAGCAGCTTAGTCGTAGCGGGAGGTTACAATGAGCAGTTCTTC
NA	NA	TRBV11-2	TRBJ2-1	CASSPRRTGGTGLARNEQFF	TGTGCCAGCAGCCCCAGGCGAACAGGGGGCACAGGACTAGCGAGGAATGAGCAGTTCTTC
NA	NA	TRBV24-1	TRBJ1-1	CATSGRVNTEAFF	TGTGCCACCAGTGGACGGGTGAACACTGAAGCTTTCTTT
NA	NA	TRBV20-1	TRBJ2-4	CSATPWLGIQYF	TGCAGTGCTACCCCCTGGCTGGGCATTCAGTACTTC
NA	few	TRBV5-1	TRBJ2-1	CASTGGYYNEQFF	TGCGCCAGCACCGGCGGCTACTACAATGAGCAGTTCTTC
TRBD2	NA	TRBV2	TRBJ2-7	CASSARLAAYYEQYF	TGTGCCAGCAGTGCCCGACTAGCGGCCTACTACGAGCAGTACTTC
NA	NA	TRBV29-1	TRBJ2-5	CSARPRVKEETQYF	TGCAGCGCCCGCCCCAGGGTGAAGGAAGAGACCCAGTACTTC
TRBD2	once	TRBV9	TRBJ2-2	CASSPGLAGGGTGELFF	TGTGCCAGCAGCCCGGGACTAGCGGGAGGAGGTACCGGGGAGCTGTTTTTT
NA	NA	TRBV20-1	TRBJ1-1	CSARRVNTEAFF	TGCAGTGCTAGGAGGGTTAACACTGAAGCTTTCTTT
TRBD1	NA	TRBV20-1	TRBJ2-1	CSATYTGVSYNEQFF	TGCAGTGCTACGTATACAGGGGTCTCCTACAATGAGCAGTTCTTC
NA	few	TRBV5-1	TRBJ1-2	CASSLEGTGDYGYTF	TGCGCCAGCAGCTTGGAGGGAACAGGCGACTATGGCTACACCTTC
NA	few	TRBV18	TRBJ1-3	CASSPWEYSGNTIYF	TGTGCCAGCTCACCATGGGAGTACTCTGGAAACACCATATATTTT
NA	NA	TRBV6-1	TRBJ1-4	CASSDRGVEEKLFF	TGTGCCAGCAGTGACAGGGGAGTAGAGGAAAAACTGTTTTTT